This T cell receptor (beta chain) emerged from a study of CD8+CD57+ T cells in acquired aplastic anemia. Trimming pared 6 bases from V and 5 bases from J, leaving 22 bases between. The CDR3 is made up of 16 amino acids. CDR1 SNHLY and CDR2 FYNNEI come from the germline V gene. TCR beta VDJ and CDR3 profiling used genomic DNA as template. TCRdb re-called the reads with MiXCR, one entry per CDR3 protein. Among around 150,000 distinct CDR3 sequences listed, about two thirds were seen once. Patients who underwent sequencing had shown CD8+CD57+ cell expansion by flow cytometry. The chain couples TRBV2 to TRBJ2-5; D possibly corresponds to TRBD2 (7 bases). The receptor comes from a human donor with aplastic anemia. Sequences were obtained from sorted CD4+, CD8+, or CD8+CD57+ T cells (not recorded which) from PBMCs. This chain's CDR3 is CASRPPAGAFDETQYF. CDR3 bases: TGTGCCAGCAGACCCCCCGCGGGGGCCTTTGACGAGACCCAGTACTTC.